This T cell receptor beta chain was captured by sequencing in a study of vaccination and CD4 T cells after COVID-19. The overall study: Two Hispanic individuals were among six male and four female convalescent patients.

V lost 4 bases and J lost 4, with 10 bases in between. From germline, CDR1 is SNHLY and CDR2 FYNNEI. The CDR3 consists of 13 residues. Sequenced with the Oncomine TCR Beta short-read assay was DNA taken from cultured CD4+ T cells. From the PCR reads, TCRdb called clonotypes with MiXCR, one entry per CDR3 protein. The sample carries about 10,000 distinct CDR3 sequences, roughly 58% recorded once. The treatment here: roughly ten-day PBMC culture with coronavirus spike peptide pools or control peptides (ViraFEST assay). On this clonotype itself: No antigen is known for it.

The chain couples TRBV2 to TRBJ2-5, with D tentatively TRBD1 or TRBD2 (5 bases each). The receptor was isolated from a human donor who had recovered from COVID-19. Material: CD4+ T cells from blood, cultured in vitro. Here the CDR3 reads CASSVWGLETQYF. For the CDR3, the DNA is TGTGCCAGCAGTGTGTGGGGGTTAGAGACCCAGTACTTC.